These 25 T cell receptor beta chains share one sample of origin, sequenced in a study of T cell changes during pregnancy in multiple sclerosis. Libraries were prepared by immunoSEQ multiplex PCR; TCRdb keeps only in-frame clonotypes and omits some of them. Here the sample spans approximately 99,000 clones, over 75% being singletons. The material sequenced was peripheral blood, taken in the second trimester of pregnancy. The receptor set was obtained from a female donor in good health, enrolled as a control in a pregnancy study.

V gene TRBV7-7 combines with J gene TRBJ2-5, with 12 bases aligning to TRBD2. Per germline, CDR1 SSHAT and CDR2 FNYEAQ (reference sequence). The V segment lost 1 base and the J segment 4 bases; nucleotides outside the gene matches: 7. This CDR3 has 17 residues. The CDR3 nucleotides read TGTGCCAGCAGCTTAGGTCTAGCGGGGGGGCGGCCAGAGACCCAGTACTTC. Amino acids: CASSLGLAGGRPETQYF. Complete variable domain (other parts from reference TRBV7-7 and TRBJ2-5): GAGVSQSPRYKVTKRGQDVTLRCDPISSHATLYWYQQALGQGPEFLTYFNYEAQPDKSGLPSDRFSAERPEGSISTLTIQRTEQRDSAMYRCASSLGLAGGRPETQYFGPGTRLLVL.

The chain carries TRBV7-2 and TRBJ2-3; D call uncertain. Looked up from germline, CDR1 is SGHTA and CDR2 is FQGNSA. The CDR3 totals 13 residues. V was shortened by 5 bases and J by 1 base, with 7 bases between the two germline ends. Here the CDR3 reads CASSPPGTDTQYF. CDR3 DNA: TGTGCCAGCAGCCCCCCCGGCACAGATACGCAGTATTTT.

This clone was observed a single time. The gene calls are TRBV2 and TRBJ1-6; 7 bases fit TRBD1. The germline V gene encodes CDR1 SNHLY and CDR2 FYNNEI. CDR3 length equals 15 residues. The V and J ends lost 4 bases and 6 bases, in that order; junction bases with no gene match: 6. As DNA, the CDR3 is TGTGCCAGCAGTGTTTCGGACAGGCGTAATTCACCCCTCCACTTT. Residues: CASSVSDRRNSPLHF. Filled out from reference TRBV2 and TRBJ1-6, the complete variable domain reads EPEVTQTPSHQVTQMGQEVILRCVPISNHLYFYWYRQILGQKVEFLVSFYNNEISEKSEIFDDQFSVERPDGSNFTLKIRSTKLEDSAMYFCASSVSDRRNSPLHFGNGTRLTVT.

The gene calls are TRBV9 and TRBJ2-5; 13 bases fit TRBD2. This CDR3 is 14 amino acids long. CDR1 and CDR2 from the germline V gene are SGDLS and YYNGEE. After removal of 7 bases from V and 1 base from J, the junction contained 1 base not matched to a gene. CDR3 coding DNA: TGTGCCAGCGGACTAGCGGGGGTCCAAGAGACCCAGTACTTC. Its translation is CASGLAGVQETQYF.

The CDR3 is CASRLLAGGSLHTQYF. CDR3 nucleotides: TGTGCCAGCAGGTTACTAGCGGGAGGATCTTTACATACGCAGTATTTT. The chain has TRBV7-2 and TRBJ2-3; 12 bases agree with TRBD2. The CDR3 runs 16 residues. Looked up from germline, CDR1 is SGHTA and CDR2 is FQGNSA. The V and J ends lost 6 bases and 7 bases, in that order; junction bases with no gene match: 11.

This rearrangement joins TRBV5-1 to TRBJ2-2, with 8 bases fitting TRBD1. CDR1 is SGHRS, CDR2 YFSETQ, per germline. The CDR3 spans 16 residues. V was pared by 0 bases and J by 4 bases, with 5 bases of the junction left unmatched. Here the CDR3 reads CASSLVTGAATGELFF. Here the CDR3 DNA reads TGCGCCAGCAGCTTGGTGACAGGGGCGGCCACCGGGGAGCTGTTTTTT. Looking up the rest from reference TRBV5-1 and TRBJ2-2 gives the full variable domain: KAGVTQTPRYLIKTRGQQVTLSCSPISGHRSVSWYQQTPGQGLQFLFEYFSETQRNKGNFPGRFSGRQFSNSRSEMNVSTLELGDSALYLCASSLVTGAATGELFFGEGSRLTVL.

J is TRBJ2-1 and V is TRBV18; D perhaps matches TRBD1 (6 bases). Germline CDR1 and CDR2: KGHSH and LQKENI. This CDR3 region has 16 residues. V shed 3 bases and J shed 0 bases, with 12 bases lying between them. CDR3 DNA sequence: TGTGCCAGCTCACCGATTGGGACACGCTCCTACAATGAGCAGTTCTTC. Amino acids: CASSPIGTRSYNEQFF.

This sequence joins TRBV5-6 and TRBJ1-2; 8 positions match TRBD1. After removal of 2 bases from V and 8 bases from J, the junction contained 5 bases not matched to a gene. This CDR3 is 13 amino acids long. CDR1 is SGHDT and CDR2 is YYEEEE in the germline V gene. In DNA, the CDR3 is TGTGCCAGCAGCTTAAGACAGGGGAGAGGCTACACCTTC. It translates to CASSLRQGRGYTF.

The chain recombines TRBV19 with TRBJ2-1, with 9 positions matching TRBD2. The CDR3 runs to 16 residues. The V and J ends lost 0 bases and 7 bases, in that order; junction bases with no gene match: 7. Per the germline V gene, CDR1 is LNHDA and CDR2 is SQIVND (reference sequence). CDR3 DNA: TGTGCCAGTAGTATAGATCGGAGACTAGCGGTTAATGAGCAGTTCTTC. It specifies CASSIDRRLAVNEQFF.

The chain combines TRBV5-4 with TRBJ1-2, with 10 bases lining up with TRBD1. The CDR3 length is 16 residues. V shed 4 bases, J shed 1 base, and the junction held 7 bases outside the gene matches. Per germline, CDR1 SGHNT and CDR2 YYREEE (reference sequence). The CDR3 here is CASSRMDRGDNYGYTF. DNA of the CDR3: TGTGCCAGCAGCCGAATGGACAGGGGGGATAACTATGGCTACACCTTC.

This rearrangement joins TRBV27 to TRBJ2-5; 7 bases are a match to TRBD1. The CDR3 loop spans 14 amino acids. V lost 0 bases to trimming and J lost 5 bases; unmatched junction nucleotides: 3. Per the germline V gene, CDR1 is MNHEY and CDR2 is SMNVEV (reference sequence). This chain's CDR3 is CASSLSGGRETQYF. CDR3 DNA: TGTGCCAGCAGTTTATCAGGGGGCCGGGAGACCCAGTACTTC.

This clone was counted between two and nine times. The chain combines TRBV5-4 with TRBJ1-1; 7 nucleotides match TRBD1. Trimming at V came to 0 bases and at J to 10 bases, leaving 12 bases not matched to a gene. Germline V gene data show CDR1 as SGHNT and CDR2 as YYREEE (reference sequence). CDR3 length equals 15 residues. DNA of the CDR3: TGTGCCAGCAGCTTGGCCCTGACAGGGACTGGTGGAGCTTTCTTT. Encoded protein: CASSLALTGTGGAFF.

This chain links TRBV6-5 with TRBJ1-5; D ambiguous. V was shortened by 7 bases and J by 0 bases, with 13 bases between the two germline ends. The length of the CDR3 is 15 residues. Germline V lookup: CDR1 MNHEY, CDR2 SVGAGI. This chain's CDR3 is CASKPGVYSNQPQHF. The CDR3 DNA is TGTGCCAGCAAACCCGGAGTGTATAGCAATCAGCCCCAGCATTTT.

DNA of the CDR3: TGTGCCAGCAGTTACGCCGCCTCGGGGGTTGGGGGCTACACCTTC. Amino acid sequence: CASSYAASGVGGYTF. The V and J genes are TRBV6-5 and TRBJ1-2, with a possible D match to TRBD1 (5 bases). Trimming removed 2 bases from V and 8 bases from J, with 18 bases in between. CDR3 length equals 15 residues. The V gene's germline CDR1 is MNHEY and CDR2 SVGAGI.

The chain joins TRBV28 to TRBJ2-7; 9 nucleotides agree with TRBD1. This CDR3 comprises 15 residues. V was clipped by 5 bases and J by 4 bases; unmatched bases: 9. Germline assignment: CDR1 MDHEN and CDR2 SYDVKM. CDR3 nucleotides: TGTGCCAGCAGTCCCCTCGGACAGGGGCTTTACGAGCAGTACTTC. Translated, it gives CASSPLGQGLYEQYF. Drawing the rest from reference TRBV28 and TRBJ2-7, the complete variable domain is DVKVTQSSRYLVKRTGEKVFLECVQDMDHENMFWYRQDPGLGLRLIYFSYDVKMKEKGDIPEGYSVSREKKERFSLILESASTNQTSMYLCASSPLGQGLYEQYFGPGTRLTVT.

The chain combines TRBV27 with TRBJ2-5, with D perhaps matching TRBD2 (7 bases). The germline V and J ends were trimmed by 6 bases and 5 bases, with 25 bases remaining between them. The CDR3 contains 17 residues. Germline V gene sequence: CDR1 MNHEY, CDR2 SMNVEV (reference sequence). The CDR3 spells CASSPDGDRGAWETQYF. The DNA for the CDR3 is TGTGCCAGCAGCCCGGATGGTGATCGGGGGGCTTGGGAGACCCAGTACTTC.

This clone has a single count. The chain uses TRBV4-2 and TRBJ1-5; the D gene is possibly TRBD1 (5 bases). V gave up 0 bases and J gave up 7 bases, with 10 bases separating them. Germline V CDR1 and CDR2: LGHNA, YNFKEQ. The CDR3 length is 14 residues. CDR3: CASSQDRGGQPQHF. CDR3 in DNA: TGTGCCAGCAGCCAAGATCGTGGGGGGCAGCCCCAGCATTTT.

The chain is built from TRBV29-1 and TRBJ2-7, with TRBD1 matching over 7 bases. The germline gives CDR1 SQVTM, CDR2 ANQGSEA. Germline trimming cut 6 bases from V and 0 bases from J; bases unmatched to any gene: 8. This CDR3 is 14 amino acids long. The CDR3 sequence is CSVGTTGSSYEQYF. In DNA, the CDR3 is TGCAGCGTCGGAACGACAGGGAGCTCCTACGAGCAGTACTTC.

This chain joins TRBV7-9 and TRBJ1-4; no firm D call. Per germline, CDR1 SEHNR and CDR2 FQNEAQ (reference sequence). V was pared by 5 bases and J by 5 bases, with 18 bases between. This CDR3 is 16 amino acids long. This chain's CDR3 is CASSPQKGVWNEKLFF. The CDR3 DNA reads as TGTGCCAGCAGCCCTCAGAAGGGAGTGTGGAATGAAAAACTGTTTTTT. The full variable domain, completed using reference TRBV7-9 and TRBJ1-4, is DTGVSQNPRHKITKRGQNVTFRCDPISEHNRLYWYRQTLGQGPEFLTYFQNEAQLEKSRLLSDRFSAERPKGSFSTLEIQRTEQGDSAMYLCASSPQKGVWNEKLFFGSGTQLSVL.

The rearrangement uses TRBV2 and TRBJ2-7; D is possibly TRBD1 (6 bases). With 3 bases removed from V and 0 bases from J, the gap between germline ends came to 12 bases. CDR1 is SNHLY, CDR2 FYNNEI, per germline. This CDR3 has 15 amino acids. The CDR3 here is CASSDLQGSSYEQYF. In DNA form, the CDR3 reads TGTGCCAGCAGTGATCTACAGGGAAGCTCCTACGAGCAGTACTTC.

The chain links TRBV11-2 to TRBJ1-4; 8 bases agree with TRBD1. Germline trimming cut 4 bases from V and 6 bases from J; bases unmatched to any gene: 4. The CDR3 runs 14 residues. Germline V gives CDR1 SGHAT, CDR2 FQNNGV. CDR3: CASSSGGWDEKLFF. The CDR3 DNA follows: TGTGCCAGCAGCTCAGGGGGCTGGGATGAAAAACTGTTTTTT.

V gene TRBV5-1 combines with J gene TRBJ2-7, with TRBD1 identical over 10 bases. V lost 4 bases to trimming and J lost 2 bases; unmatched junction nucleotides: 12. The CDR3 loop spans 17 amino acids. Germline V lookup: CDR1 SGHRS, CDR2 YFSETQ. The CDR3 nucleotides read TGCGCCAGCAGCACCTGGACAGGGGGTTCCCAAGCCTACGAGCAGTACTTC. This codes for CASSTWTGGSQAYEQYF.

V usage is TRBV5-1 and J usage is TRBJ1-6; D may be TRBD1 (6 bases). CDR3 size: 14 residues. CDR1 is SGHRS, CDR2 YFSETQ, per germline. Trimming removed 4 bases at V and 8 bases at J, with 13 bases between. The CDR3 DNA sequence: TGCGCCAGCAGCGTACAGGGAGCGCATTCACCCCTCCACTTT. Its translation: CASSVQGAHSPLHF.

The chain couples TRBV18 to TRBJ1-1; D is undetermined. Trimming left V 2 bases short and J 1 base short, with 5 bases between. The CDR3 covers 13 residues. Germline V gives CDR1 KGHSH, CDR2 LQKENI. This CDR3 reads CASSPNGNTEAFF. The CDR3 DNA reads as TGTGCCAGCTCACCAAACGGGAACACTGAAGCTTTCTTT.

The genes are TRBV6-5 and TRBJ1-2; D is possibly TRBD1 (6 bases). Germline lookup yields CDR1 MNHEY and CDR2 SVGAGI. There are 14 residues in the CDR3. Trimming pared 7 bases from V and 1 base from J, leaving 13 bases between. CDR3 region: CASNDLGGNYGYTF. The CDR3 DNA is TGTGCCAGCAACGACTTAGGGGGTAACTATGGCTACACCTTC.